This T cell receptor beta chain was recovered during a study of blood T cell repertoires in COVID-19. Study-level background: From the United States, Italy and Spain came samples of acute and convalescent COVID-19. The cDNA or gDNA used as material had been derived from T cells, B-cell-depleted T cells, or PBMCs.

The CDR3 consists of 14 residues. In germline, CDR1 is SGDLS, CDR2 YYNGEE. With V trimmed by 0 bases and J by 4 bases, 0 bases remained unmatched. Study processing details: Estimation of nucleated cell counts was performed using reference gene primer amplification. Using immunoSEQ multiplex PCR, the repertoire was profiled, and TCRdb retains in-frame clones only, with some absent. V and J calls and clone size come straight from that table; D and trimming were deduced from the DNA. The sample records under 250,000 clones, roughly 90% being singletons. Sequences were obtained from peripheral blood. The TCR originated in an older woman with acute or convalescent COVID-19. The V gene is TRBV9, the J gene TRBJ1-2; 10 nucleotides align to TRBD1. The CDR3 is CASSVGDRGYGYTF. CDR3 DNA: TGTGCCAGCAGCGTAGGGGACAGGGGCTATGGCTACACCTTC. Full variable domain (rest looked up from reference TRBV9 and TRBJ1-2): DSGVTQTPKHLITATGQRVTLRCSPRSGDLSVYWYQQSLDQGLQFLIQYYNGEERAKGNILERFSAQQFPDLHSELNLSSLELGDSALYFCASSVGDRGYGYTFGSGTRLTVV.